This T cell receptor beta chain was obtained from a study of T cell responses to AZD1222 COVID-19 vaccine (dated by TCRdb to about 2021). A note on the overall study: AZD1222 recipients with second doses at about 4 weeks or about 12 weeks were pooled, because spike-specific TCR depth and breadth did not differ between schedules. A total of 233 trial participants underwent TCR sequencing, of whom nearly 210 received two doses of AZD1222 and some 26 received two doses of the MenACWY control vaccine. Trial participants were enrolled by age into 18-55, 56-69 and 70-plus year subgroups, with roughly 150, 30 and 60 TCR-sequenced participants respectively. The paper's findings and limits, for the study overall: Because no day 14 peak-response samples were available, the repertoires could be characterized only after the peak T cell response. Reportedly, close to half of the unique spike-specific TCRs recognized epitopes lying outside the regions that are mutated in the B.1.351 and B.1.1.7 variants. Only six AZD1222 recipients were SARS-CoV-2 seropositive at baseline, limiting conclusions about previously exposed vaccinees. After two AZD1222 doses, both the breadth and the depth of spike-specific TCRs were significantly higher than at day 0 and than in MenACWY recipients. Participants were mostly white British and included more females than males, and it was suggested by the authors that clonal diversity may have been underestimated. The whole spike protein was spanned by vaccine-associated CD4 TCRs, and dominant responses were seen in regions 160-218 and 743-854. The 56-69-year group was small, and its depth increase did not reach significance, likely because of low power.

The sample's time point, from its label and the paper: baseline before first vaccination. The vaccinee samples were drawn from two UK trials, COV001 and COV002, one of which was a single-blind randomized controlled phase 2/3 trial testing AZD1222 (ChAdOx1 nCoV-19) in healthy adults. Trial participant PBMC samples were collected at day 0 and day 28 after the second dose for TCRbeta chain sequencing. The germline V gene (reference sequence) provides CDR1 LNHDA and CDR2 SQIVND. The CDR3 sequence holds 16 residues, the cysteine and phenylalanine included. Of all the DNA, just the CDR3 is kept, 48 bases in frame from base 1. Ends trimmed: V by 5 bases, J by 3 bases; bases unmatched to a gene: 10. The CDR3 regions of human TCRbeta chains were analyzed by immunosequencing. On the authors' methods: TCRs in the repertoires were compared against a reference library of SARS-CoV-2-specific TCRs that had been generated with the MIRA antigen-specificity platform. Breadth meant the fraction of unique TCRs that were SARS-CoV-2-associated, whereas depth meant the fraction of total T cells that were SARS-CoV-2-associated. Using the MIRA data, every spike-specific TCR was mapped to the spike region that the TCR reacted to and assigned to either a CD4 or a CD8 class. Log10-transformed breadth and depth values were compared by one-way ANOVA with Sidak's multiple comparisons tests. Entries here come from immuneACCESS through TCRdb and include only in-frame sequences with V and J called. Some clones fail to appear in such tables; in the studies checked, an unresolved V gene covers under half of the shortfall, and the cause of the remainder is unknown. That table furnishes V, J and clone size, whereas the DNA furnished D and trimming. The sample table contains around 120,000 clones; only one count was recorded for 80% to 90% of them. The biggest ten clones account for under 9% of the sample.

The count of this clone is one. The antigen it recognizes is unknown. No qualities accompany the bases; no much larger clone lies one base away. The clonotype comes from an adult in good health. Specimen: peripheral blood, collected on day 0 of AZD1222 vaccination. The chain is encoded by TRBV19 joined to TRBJ2-1; 7 nucleotides in the junction match TRBD2. Here is the DNA: TGTGCCAGTAGTGTGGGACTAAACGAAGTCTACAATGAGCAGTTCTTC. Translated, this gives CASSVGLNEVYNEQFF.